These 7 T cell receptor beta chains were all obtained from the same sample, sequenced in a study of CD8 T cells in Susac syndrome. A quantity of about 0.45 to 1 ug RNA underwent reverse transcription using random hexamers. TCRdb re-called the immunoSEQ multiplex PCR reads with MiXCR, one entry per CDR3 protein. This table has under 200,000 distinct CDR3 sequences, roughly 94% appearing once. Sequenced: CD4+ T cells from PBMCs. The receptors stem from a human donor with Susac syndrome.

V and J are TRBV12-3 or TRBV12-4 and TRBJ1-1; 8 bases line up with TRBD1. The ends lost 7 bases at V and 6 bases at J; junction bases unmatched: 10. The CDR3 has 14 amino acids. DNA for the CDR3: TGTGCCAGCACCGCCGACAGGGGAGCCTCTGAAGCTTTCTTT. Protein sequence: CASTADRGASEAFF.

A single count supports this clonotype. CDR3 coding DNA: TGTGGTACGGGACAGGAGTACTACGAGCAGTACTTC. Its protein product is CGTGQEYYEQYF. The rearrangement links TRBV11-2 to TRBJ2-7; 8 bases agree with TRBD1. The length of the CDR3 is 12 residues. Germline V gene data show CDR1 as SGHAT and CDR2 as FQNNGV.

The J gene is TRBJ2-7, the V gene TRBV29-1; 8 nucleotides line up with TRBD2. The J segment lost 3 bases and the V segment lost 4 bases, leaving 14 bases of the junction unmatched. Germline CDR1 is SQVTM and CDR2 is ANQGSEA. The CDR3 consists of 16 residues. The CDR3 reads CSVGSFGRGAGYEQYF. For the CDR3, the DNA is TGCAGCGTTGGATCTTTCGGGCGGGGGGCCGGCTACGAGCAGTACTTC.

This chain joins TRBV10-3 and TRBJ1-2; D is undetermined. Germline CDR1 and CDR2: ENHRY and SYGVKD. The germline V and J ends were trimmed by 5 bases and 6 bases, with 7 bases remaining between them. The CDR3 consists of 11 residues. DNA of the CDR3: TGTGCCATCAGTTCCGGGAATGGCTACACCTTC. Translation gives CAISSGNGYTF.

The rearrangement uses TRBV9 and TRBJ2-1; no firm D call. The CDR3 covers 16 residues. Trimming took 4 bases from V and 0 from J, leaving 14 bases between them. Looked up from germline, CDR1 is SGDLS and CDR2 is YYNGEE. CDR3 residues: CASSLFGGLSYNEQFF. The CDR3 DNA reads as TGTGCCAGCAGCTTATTTGGCGGTCTCTCCTACAATGAGCAGTTCTTC.

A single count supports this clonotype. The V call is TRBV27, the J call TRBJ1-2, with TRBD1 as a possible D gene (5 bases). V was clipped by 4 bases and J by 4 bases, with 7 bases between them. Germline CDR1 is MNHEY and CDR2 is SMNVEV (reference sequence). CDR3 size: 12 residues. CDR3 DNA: TGTGCCAGCAGTTCAGGGAGCTATGGCTACACCTTC. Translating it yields CASSSGSYGYTF.

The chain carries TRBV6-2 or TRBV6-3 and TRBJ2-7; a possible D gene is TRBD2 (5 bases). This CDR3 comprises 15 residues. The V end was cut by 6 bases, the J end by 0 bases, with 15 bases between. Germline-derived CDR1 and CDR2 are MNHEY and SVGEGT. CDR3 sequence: CASRSRDTSSYEQYF. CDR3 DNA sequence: TGTGCCAGCAGGAGCCGGGATACTAGCTCCTACGAGCAGTACTTC.